This passage covers 19 T cell receptor beta chains from one sample sequenced in a study of cytomegalovirus exposure and HLA in healthy donors. 60 Vbeta and 13 Jbeta primers were used in PCR. Generated by immunoSEQ multiplex PCR, the TCRdb table keeps only in-frame clones and is missing some. The table lists over 100,000 clones, around 77% of them singletons. Sequenced material: PBMCs. The receptors here all came from a male donor in good health and CMV-seropositive.

The J gene is TRBJ1-2, the V gene TRBV19; 9 positions match TRBD1. CDR3 length equals 15 residues. Germline loops: CDR1 LNHDA, CDR2 SQIVND (reference sequence). The junction had 8 bases not matched to a gene; V was cut back by 7 bases and J by 2 bases. For the CDR3, the DNA is TGTGCCAGTAAAATAACGGGACAGGGAAACTATGGCTACACCTTC. It specifies CASKITGQGNYGYTF.

The V gene is TRBV5-6, the J gene TRBJ2-3; 8 positions agree with TRBD1. The CDR3 extends over 17 amino acids. Germline V lookup: CDR1 SGHDT, CDR2 YYEEEE. V lost 2 bases to trimming and J lost 0 bases; unmatched junction nucleotides: 8. Here the CDR3 DNA reads TGTGCCAGCAGCTTCAGGTCGACAGGGGATAGCACAGATACGCAGTATTTT. It yields the protein CASSFRSTGDSTDTQYF.

This chain uses TRBV5-4 with TRBJ1-5, with TRBD1 matching 8 bases. V lost 3 bases to trimming and J lost 1 base; unmatched junction nucleotides: 3. In germline, CDR1 is SGHNT, CDR2 YYREEE (reference sequence). CDR3 length: 15 amino acids. CDR3 in amino acids: CASSSRTGSNQPQHF. CDR3 DNA sequence: TGTGCCAGCAGCTCCCGGACAGGGAGCAATCAGCCCCAGCATTTT. The variable domain in full, with the rest retrieved from reference TRBV5-4 and TRBJ1-5, is ETGVTQSPTHLIKTRGQQVTLRCSSQSGHNTVSWYQQALGQGPQFIFQYYREEENGRGNFPPRFSGLQFPNYSSELNVNALELDDSALYLCASSSRTGSNQPQHFGDGTRLSIL.

CDR3 sequence reads: CASSPGVGTEQYF. In DNA, the CDR3 is TGTGCCAGCAGCCCAGGGGTGGGCACCGAGCAGTACTTC. The chain joins TRBV11-2 to TRBJ2-7, with a weak D call TRBD1 (6 bases). Trimming cost V 5 bases and J 6 bases, with 14 bases left between them. Germline V gene lookup returns CDR1 SGHAT and CDR2 FQNNGV. This CDR3 is 13 amino acids long.

V and J are TRBV5-4 and TRBJ1-5; D call uncertain. Trimming took 0 bases from V and 6 from J, leaving 13 bases between them. The germline V gene encodes CDR1 SGHNT and CDR2 YYREEE (reference sequence). The CDR3 consists of 15 residues. CDR3 sequence: CASSLVPGSSQPQHF. The CDR3 DNA follows: TGTGCCAGCAGCTTGGTCCCGGGGTCTTCTCAGCCCCAGCATTTT.

The chain couples TRBV2 to TRBJ2-7, with TRBD2 matching over 11 bases. Germline CDR1 and CDR2: SNHLY and FYNNEI. Trimming removed 3 bases from V and 7 bases from J; junction bases left unmatched: 14. The CDR3 covers 17 residues. CDR3: CASSDKLAGASLWEQYF. CDR3 nucleotide sequence: TGTGCCAGCAGTGATAAACTAGCGGGAGCTTCTCTGTGGGAGCAGTACTTC.

J is TRBJ1-2 and V is TRBV7-2, with 9 bases lining up with TRBD1. Germline CDR1 SGHTA, CDR2 FQGNSA. The CDR3 runs 12 residues. J lost 10 bases, V lost 5 bases, and 5 bases had no gene match. The CDR3 DNA reads as TGTGCCAGCAGCCCCCGGACAGGGGACTACACCTTC. As protein: CASSPRTGDYTF.

With respect to this clone: One end of the junction is discordant with germline, which a read error may explain. The chain uses TRBV7-9 and TRBJ1-2; D gene uncertain. Germline V gene lookup returns CDR1 SEHNR and CDR2 FQNEAQ (reference sequence). The CDR3 consists of 14 residues. This CDR3 reads CSSSSTSPLYGYTF. The CDR3 DNA follows: TGTTCCAGCAGCTCTACTAGTCCCCTATATGGCTACACCTTC.

The rearrangement links TRBV6-1 to TRBJ1-2; D ambiguous. Germline CDR1 MNHNS, CDR2 SASEGT. CDR3 size: 13 residues. V lost 2 bases and J lost 1, with 5 bases in between. The CDR3 region is CASSEQDNYGYTF. CDR3 bases: TGTGCCAGCAGTGAACAGGATAACTATGGCTACACCTTC.

The chain is built from TRBV5-1 and TRBJ2-1, with 7 positions matching TRBD2. Trimming removed 1 base from V and 2 bases from J; junction bases left unmatched: 3. This CDR3 has 15 amino acids. The germline gives CDR1 SGHRS, CDR2 YFSETQ. CDR3: CASSLLSGTYNEQFF. The CDR3, as DNA: TGCGCCAGCAGCTTGTTAAGCGGGACCTACAATGAGCAGTTCTTC.

This clone was recorded once. V usage is TRBV28 and J usage is TRBJ2-5; weak D call: TRBD1 (6 bases). The V end was cut by 7 bases, the J end by 4 bases, with 13 bases between. Germline V lookup: CDR1 MDHEN, CDR2 SYDVKM. CDR3 size: 13 residues. CDR3 sequence reads: CASNYYRVETQYF. The CDR3 DNA sequence: TGTGCCAGCAACTACTACAGGGTAGAGACCCAGTACTTC.

The CDR3 loop reads CASSESSGASGELFF. CDR3 coding DNA: TGTGCCAGCAGTGAATCGTCAGGGGCTTCGGGGGAGCTGTTTTTT. V is TRBV6-1 and J is TRBJ2-2; a weak D match, TRBD1 (6 bases). V lost 2 bases and J 8 bases, leaving 15 bases between the germline ends. Germline V gene data show CDR1 as MNHNS and CDR2 as SASEGT. This CDR3 is built from 15 residues.

In this sample, this clone turned up once. This chain connects TRBV6-1 to TRBJ1-1; a possible D gene is TRBD1 (6 bases). Trimming cost V 7 bases and J 3 bases, with 12 bases left between them. The CDR3 extends over 13 amino acids. The germline gives CDR1 MNHNS, CDR2 SASEGT. As DNA, the CDR3 is TGTGCCAGCACCCACAGGGTTGACACTGAAGCTTTCTTT. Translation: CASTHRVDTEAFF.

This clone occurred a few times. The gene calls are TRBV2 and TRBJ1-2; no clear D. This CDR3 is built from 13 residues. The germline CDR1 and CDR2 sequences are SNHLY and FYNNEI. V was trimmed by 5 bases and J by 3 bases, leaving 10 bases between them. The CDR3 sequence is CASSPGTDYGYTF. CDR3 bases: TGTGCCAGCAGTCCAGGTACAGACTATGGCTACACCTTC.

This chain connects TRBV10-3 to TRBJ1-6; D might be TRBD1 (5 bases). The CDR3 is 14 residues long. Germline CDR1 reads ENHRY; CDR2 reads SYGVKD. V was trimmed by 2 bases and J by 8 bases, leaving 10 bases between them. This chain's CDR3 is CAISEGQGYSPLHF. The DNA of the CDR3 is TGTGCCATCAGTGAGGGTCAGGGCTATTCACCCCTCCACTTT.

A single count supports this clone. The J gene is TRBJ2-1, the V gene TRBV30; 12 positions agree with TRBD2. The junction had 9 bases not matched to a gene; V was cut back by 2 bases and J by 10 bases. Germline V gene lookup returns CDR1 GTSNPN and CDR2 SVGIG (reference sequence). The CDR3 length is 15 residues. The CDR3 spells CAWSRLAGGQGEQFF. CDR3 sequence (DNA): TGTGCCTGGAGTAGGCTAGCGGGGGGGCAAGGCGAGCAGTTCTTC.

In this sample, this clone turned up once. The chain uses TRBV28 and TRBJ2-5, with 8 bases lining up with TRBD2. The tail of the sequence fits TRBJ2-7 better, so the J call may be wrong. The CDR3 covers 16 residues. Per the germline V gene, CDR1 is MDHEN and CDR2 is SYDVKM. This chain's CDR3 is CASSLSGGPNPYEQYF. The DNA for the CDR3 is TGTGCCAGCAGTTTAAGCGGGGGCCCAAACCCCTACGAGCAGTACTTC.

The chain uses TRBV18 and TRBJ2-2; 8 bases align to TRBD1. Losses at the gene ends were 5 bases for V and 0 bases for J; bases not matched to a gene: 5. The CDR3 consists of 16 residues. The germline V gene has CDR1 KGHSH and CDR2 LQKENI. DNA of the CDR3: TGTGCCAGCTCAATACAGGGGGGAACGAACACCGGGGAGCTGTTTTTT. The encoded protein is CASSIQGGTNTGELFF.

V and J are TRBV6-5 and TRBJ1-2; the D is unclear. Germline V lookup: CDR1 MNHEY, CDR2 SVGAGI. CDR3 length: 14 amino acids. Deletions cut 4 bases from V and 6 bases from J, with 15 bases between. The CDR3 protein is CASSLARRDDGYTF. The CDR3 coding sequence is TGTGCCAGCAGTTTAGCCAGACGAGACGATGGCTACACCTTC.